Each of the 29 T cell receptor beta chains below was sequenced from the same sample in a study of blood T cell repertoires in COVID-19. The method was immunoSEQ multiplex PCR; TCRdb's version includes in-frame clones alone and lacks a portion of them. The sample shows roughly 91,000 clones, roughly 84% of them seen only once. The sequenced sample was peripheral blood. The source is a man in his 70s with acute or convalescent COVID-19.

The chain is built from TRBV5-4 and TRBJ2-3, with 7 bases identical to TRBD2. The CDR3 extends over 18 amino acids. Looked up from germline, CDR1 is SGHNT and CDR2 is YYREEE (reference sequence). J was trimmed by 1 base and V by 3 bases; bases with no gene match: 14. Here the CDR3 reads CASSSGGGSPEGTDTQYF. As DNA, the CDR3 is TGTGCCAGCAGCTCGGGGGGAGGGAGCCCGGAAGGCACAGATACGCAGTATTTT.

This sequence joins TRBV6-1 and TRBJ2-7, with 7 bases aligning to TRBD2. This CDR3 comprises 16 residues. Germline CDR1 MNHNS, CDR2 SASEGT. With V trimmed by 0 bases and J by 3 bases, 8 bases remained unmatched. Here the CDR3 DNA reads TGTGCCAGCAGTGAAGCGCAAGGGACTAATTTCTACGAGCAGTACTTC. Residues: CASSEAQGTNFYEQYF.

The V and J genes are TRBV28 and TRBJ1-2; 7 positions match TRBD1. CDR3 length equals 13 residues. Germline lookup yields CDR1 MDHEN and CDR2 SYDVKM. V trimming: 2 bases; J trimming: 8 bases; junction bases outside the gene matches: 5. DNA for the CDR3: TGTGCCAGCAGTTTAGGAGGGGGCCGAGGCTACACCTTC. Its protein is CASSLGGGRGYTF.

This clone has a single count. This chain connects TRBV27 to TRBJ2-1, with 8 bases lining up with TRBD2. J was trimmed by 5 bases and V by 4 bases; bases with no gene match: 7. The germline CDR1 and CDR2 sequences are MNHEY and SMNVEV (reference sequence). This CDR3 contains 15 residues. The CDR3, as DNA: TGTGCCAGCAGTTCATCGGGGGGGCCCCACAATGAGCAGTTCTTC. The encoded protein is CASSSSGGPHNEQFF.

This clone has a handful of counts. The chain combines TRBV18 with TRBJ2-1, with TRBD2 identical over 8 bases. With 3 bases clipped from V and 2 bases from J, the junction kept 6 bases outside the gene matches. This CDR3 region has 16 residues. Germline CDR1 KGHSH, CDR2 LQKENI. Written as DNA, the CDR3 is TGTGCCAGCTCACCGTCTGCGGGGGGACCCTACAATGAGCAGTTCTTC. Residues: CASSPSAGGPYNEQFF.

This clone was observed once. The CDR3 protein is CASSPIGGVNSPLHF. The CDR3 DNA follows: TGTGCCAGCAGTCCCATTGGGGGCGTTAATTCACCCCTCCACTTT. The J gene is TRBJ1-6, the V gene TRBV6-2 or TRBV6-3; D might be TRBD1 (6 bases). Trimming stripped 5 bases from V and 6 bases from J, with 14 bases between. CDR1 and CDR2 from the germline V gene are MNHEY and SVGEGT. CDR3 size: 15 residues.

This clone was picked up a small number of times. The chain links TRBV19 to TRBJ1-5, with a tentative D call TRBD1 (5 bases). Germline CDR1 is LNHDA and CDR2 is SQIVND (reference sequence). The CDR3 sequence is 14 residues long. The V end lost 5 bases, the J end lost 6 bases, and 14 bases lay between the germline ends. Here the CDR3 DNA reads TGTGCCAGTAGTGCGTTCCCAGGGATTCAGCCCCAGCATTTT. This sequence encodes CASSAFPGIQPQHF. Complete variable domain (other parts from reference TRBV19 and TRBJ1-5): DGGITQSPKYLFRKEGQNVTLSCEQNLNHDAMYWYRQDPGQGLRLIYYSQIVNDFQKGDIAEGYSVSREKKESFPLTVTSAQKNPTAFYLCASSAFPGIQPQHFGDGTRLSIL.

The chain links TRBV7-2 to TRBJ2-2; weak D call: TRBD2 (7 bases). Trimming took off 8 bases at V and 4 bases at J, with 14 bases between the two ends. Germline assignment: CDR1 SGHTA and CDR2 FQGNSA. The CDR3 loop spans 14 amino acids. The CDR3 reads CASGGGLGTGELFF. The CDR3 region has the DNA TGTGCCAGCGGGGGGGGCCTTGGCACCGGGGAGCTGTTTTTT.

J is TRBJ2-1 and V is TRBV5-1; 11 nucleotides match TRBD1. Germline V CDR1 and CDR2: SGHRS, YFSETQ. This CDR3 has 15 amino acids. The junction had 4 bases not matched to a gene; V was cut back by 4 bases and J by 4 bases. The CDR3 bases are TGCGCCAGCAGCCCGGACAGGGGGCAATACAATGAGCAGTTCTTC. Translating it yields CASSPDRGQYNEQFF.

The CDR3 nucleotides read TGTGCCAGCAGCGACGACTTAGCGGGGGGGCAAGAGACCCAGTACTTC. This sequence encodes CASSDDLAGGQETQYF. The chain uses TRBV7-6 and TRBJ2-5; 11 bases match TRBD2. The CDR3 has 16 residues. J lost 2 bases, V lost 5 bases, and 7 bases had no gene match. Germline V gene data show CDR1 as SGHVS and CDR2 as FNYEAQ.

This chain connects TRBV11-3 to TRBJ2-7; 10 bases map to TRBD1. CDR3 length: 15 amino acids. CDR1 and CDR2 from the germline V gene are SGHNT and YENEEA. V lost 6 bases, J lost 3 bases, and 8 bases stayed unmatched. As DNA, the CDR3 is TGTGCCAGCAGTCGACCGGGACAGGGGTTCTACGAGCAGTACGTC. It codes for CASSRPGQGFYEQYV.

This chain links TRBV5-1 with TRBJ2-1; possible D gene TRBD2, 5 bases. V lost 4 bases and J lost 6, with 11 bases in between. The CDR3 is 13 residues long. Germline CDR1 is SGHRS and CDR2 is YFSETQ. DNA for the CDR3: TGCGCCAGCAGCCACGGGGAGTTCAATGAGCAGTTCTTC. Residues: CASSHGEFNEQFF.

CDR3 sequence: CASKGPVTEAFF. The CDR3 region has the DNA TGTGCCAGCAAGGGGCCGGTTACTGAAGCTTTCTTT. This chain connects TRBV28 to TRBJ1-1, with D maybe TRBD1 (5 bases). Germline CDR1 MDHEN, CDR2 SYDVKM. V was cut by 7 bases and J by 5 bases, with 11 bases left in between. The CDR3 extends over 12 amino acids.

This sequence joins TRBV19 and TRBJ2-2; 8 bases fit TRBD1. CDR1 and CDR2 (germline): LNHDA, SQIVND (reference sequence). V lost 4 bases and J lost 1; bases outside the gene matches: 2. The CDR3 contains 15 residues. The CDR3 reads CASSTGTGNTGELFF. The CDR3 coding sequence is TGTGCCAGTAGTACCGGGACAGGGAACACCGGGGAGCTGTTTTTT.

The chain carries TRBV24-1 and TRBJ2-1; D remains ambiguous. There are 12 residues in the CDR3. The V gene lost 6 bases and the J gene lost 4 bases, with 6 bases spanning the gap. CDR1 is KGHDR and CDR2 is SFDVKD in the germline V gene. The CDR3 DNA follows: TGTGCCACCAGTAACGAGTACAATGAGCAGTTCTTC. Translating gives CATSNEYNEQFF.

The genes are TRBV2 and TRBJ2-6, with unresolved D. Between the trimmed V and J ends, which lost 0 bases and 4 bases, there was a span of 4 bases. This CDR3 region has 14 residues. Germline assignment: CDR1 SNHLY and CDR2 FYNNEI. CDR3 protein: CASSEASGANVLTF. The CDR3 DNA reads as TGTGCCAGCAGTGAAGCGTCAGGGGCCAACGTCCTGACTTTC.

This clone was recorded only once. The CDR3 DNA sequence: TGCGCCAGCGCGACAGGGTCTGGAAACACCATATATTTT. It encodes CASATGSGNTIYF. V is TRBV5-1 and J is TRBJ1-3, with TRBD1 matching 7 bases. CDR1 and CDR2 from the germline V gene are SGHRS and YFSETQ. CDR3 length: 13 residues. Germline trimming cut 7 bases from V and 1 base from J; bases unmatched to any gene: 2.

V usage is TRBV5-1 and J usage is TRBJ1-6; possibly TRBD1 for D (5 bases). This CDR3 spans 15 amino acids. CDR1 and CDR2 (germline): SGHRS, YFSETQ. V lost 3 bases and J lost 3, with 10 bases in between. The CDR3 DNA is TGCGCCAGCAGCTCCCAGGGTTTCTATAATTCACCCCTCCACTTT. It translates to CASSSQGFYNSPLHF.

V usage is TRBV28 and J usage is TRBJ1-1; D call uncertain. V gave up 6 bases and J gave up 7 bases, with 12 bases separating them. The germline CDR1 and CDR2 sequences are MDHEN and SYDVKM. This CDR3 is built from 12 residues. CDR3 loop: CASSSNRFEAFF. CDR3 DNA: TGTGCCAGCAGCTCCAACCGGTTTGAAGCTTTCTTT.

V usage is TRBV5-1 and J usage is TRBJ2-3; no clear D gene. Germline V gene sequence: CDR1 SGHRS, CDR2 YFSETQ. Deletions cut 4 bases from V and 0 bases from J, with 12 bases between. This CDR3 contains 15 residues. The chain's CDR3 is CASSRRGASTDTQYF. Here the CDR3 DNA reads TGCGCCAGCAGCCGCCGCGGCGCCAGCACAGATACGCAGTATTTT.

The rearrangement links TRBV7-9 to TRBJ2-4; 7 nucleotides agree with TRBD1. This CDR3 is 15 amino acids long. The ends lost 6 bases at V and 3 bases at J; junction bases unmatched: 8. The germline gives CDR1 SEHNR, CDR2 FQNEAQ (reference sequence). CDR3 amino acids: CASRGDSLSKNIQYF. CDR3 sequence (DNA): TGTGCCAGCAGGGGGGACAGTCTGAGCAAAAACATTCAGTACTTC. Using reference TRBV7-9 and TRBJ2-4 for the parts outside the CDR3, the full variable domain is DTGVSQNPRHKITKRGQNVTFRCDPISEHNRLYWYRQTLGQGPEFLTYFQNEAQLEKSRLLSDRFSAERPKGSFSTLEIQRTEQGDSAMYLCASRGDSLSKNIQYFGAGTRLSVL.

Concerning this clone: Different DNA sequences within this sample yield the same CDR3. The V and J genes are TRBV28 and TRBJ1-5; tentative D call: TRBD1 (6 bases). Trimming left V 6 bases short and J 13 bases short, with 16 bases between. The CDR3 covers 12 residues. Germline V gene data show CDR1 as MDHEN and CDR2 as SYDVKM. The CDR3 reads CASRPTGLPQHF. DNA of the CDR3: TGTGCCAGCAGACCAACAGGGTTGCCTCAGCATTTT.

This clone was detected only a few times. This chain joins TRBV29-1 and TRBJ2-7, with TRBD1 as a possible D gene (5 bases). Per germline, CDR1 SQVTM and CDR2 ANQGSEA. V was cut by 6 bases and J by 5 bases, with 17 bases left in between. The CDR3 is 13 amino acids. Here the CDR3 DNA reads TGCAGCGTGTCGGACACGGTTGGGGACGAGCAGTACTTC. This codes for CSVSDTVGDEQYF.

The chain has TRBV3-1 (or the pseudogene TRBV3-2) and TRBJ2-3; 7 bases fit TRBD2. CDR3 size: 16 residues. Germline V gene lookup returns CDR1 LGHDT and CDR2 YNNKEL (reference sequence). Trimming took 4 bases from V and 4 from J; bases not matched to a gene: 11. For the CDR3, the DNA is TGTGCCAGCAGCCCCCGGGGAGGGGTCGGAGCAGATACGCAGTATTTT. Amino acids: CASSPRGGVGADTQYF.

Only one count was recorded for this clone. The rearrangement links TRBV7-9 to TRBJ1-3; possibly TRBD1 for D (5 bases). The length of the CDR3 is 18 residues. Trimming took 4 bases from V and 0 from J, leaving 19 bases between them. Germline V gene data show CDR1 as SEHNR and CDR2 as FQNEAQ (reference sequence). The chain's CDR3 is CASSYNARVAGSGNTIYF. The CDR3 DNA reads TGTGCCAGCAGCTACAATGCCAGGGTTGCCGGCTCTGGAAACACCATATATTTT.

The chain recombines TRBV1 with TRBJ2-1; TRBD2 is the table's D call and was not checked against the DNA. TRBV1 constitutes a pseudogene. The CDR3 length is 15 residues. The CDR3 coding sequence is TGCACCAGCAGCCACGGACTAGCGGGGGTCCATGAGCAGTTCTTC. Protein product: CTSSHGLAGVHEQFF.

This clone showed up just a few times. The chain employs TRBV28 and TRBJ1-2, with TRBD1 as a possible D gene (6 bases). The CDR3 sequence is 16 residues long. V lost 5 bases to trimming and J lost 0 bases, with 16 bases between them. Per the germline V gene, CDR1 is MDHEN and CDR2 is SYDVKM. As DNA, the CDR3 is TGTGCCAGCAGTGGGGGCCCTTTAATAGCTAACTATGGCTACACCTTC. This sequence encodes CASSGGPLIANYGYTF.

J is TRBJ2-7 and V is TRBV4-2; the match to TRBD2 covers 11 bases. Germline lookup yields CDR1 LGHNA and CDR2 YNFKEQ. V gave up 4 bases and J gave up 1 base; unmatched junction bases: 12. The CDR3 totals 18 residues. The CDR3 is CASSRVGSGGAGSYEQYF. DNA of the CDR3: TGTGCCAGCAGCCGGGTTGGTAGCGGGGGGGCCGGGTCCTACGAGCAGTACTTC.

In this sample, this clone turned up once. The CDR3 here is CASSLELSNTGELFF. DNA of the CDR3: TGCGCCAGCAGCTTGGAACTATCGAACACCGGGGAGCTGTTTTTT. J is TRBJ2-2 and V is TRBV5-1; no clear D gene. CDR3 length equals 15 residues. Germline assignment: CDR1 SGHRS and CDR2 YFSETQ. V gave up 0 bases and J gave up 0 bases, with 6 bases separating them. The whole variable domain, remainder taken from reference TRBV5-1 and TRBJ2-2, is KAGVTQTPRYLIKTRGQQVTLSCSPISGHRSVSWYQQTPGQGLQFLFEYFSETQRNKGNFPGRFSGRQFSNSRSEMNVSTLELGDSALYLCASSLELSNTGELFFGEGSRLTVL.